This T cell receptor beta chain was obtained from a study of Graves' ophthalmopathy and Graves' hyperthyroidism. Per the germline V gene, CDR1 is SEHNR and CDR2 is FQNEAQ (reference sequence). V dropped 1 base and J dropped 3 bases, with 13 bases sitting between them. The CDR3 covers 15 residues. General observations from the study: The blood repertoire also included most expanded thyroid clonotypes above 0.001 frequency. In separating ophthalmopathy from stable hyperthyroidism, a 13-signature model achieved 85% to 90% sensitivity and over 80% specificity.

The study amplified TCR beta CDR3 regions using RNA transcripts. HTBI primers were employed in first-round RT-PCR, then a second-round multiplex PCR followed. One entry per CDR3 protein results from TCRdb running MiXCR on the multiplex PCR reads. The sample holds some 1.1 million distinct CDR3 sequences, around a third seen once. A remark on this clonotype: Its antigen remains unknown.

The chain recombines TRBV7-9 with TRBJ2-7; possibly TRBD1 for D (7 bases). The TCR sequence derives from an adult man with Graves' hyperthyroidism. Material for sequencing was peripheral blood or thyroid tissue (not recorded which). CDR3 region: CASSLVQGGLYEQYF. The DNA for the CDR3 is TGTGCCAGCAGCTTAGTTCAGGGGGGCCTCTACGAGCAGTACTTC.